This T cell receptor (beta chain) was recovered during a study of human T cells and chemical hapten exposure. Looking at the study overall: Across samples, TCR yields varied, mostly owing to small differences in pooled library volumes.

The time point here: patch test 1, 2 weeks after DPC sensitization. Treatment reported: therapeutic diphenylcyclopropenone sensitization with weekly scalp DPC. TCRdb redid the calling of the RACE reads with MiXCR, one entry per CDR3 protein. The sample yields about 380,000 distinct CDR3 sequences, around 4.8% seen once. This clonotype was found many times. Trimming took off 7 bases at V and 10 bases at J, with 21 bases between the two ends. The germline V gene has CDR1 SGHRS and CDR2 YFSETQ. This CDR3 is built from 13 residues. The J gene is TRBJ2-7, the V gene TRBV5-1; TRBD1 is a possible D gene (5 bases). This receptor was identified in a woman aged 45-65 years with alopecia areata. Some clones in this sample may be carry-over from other donors' samples. Here the sequenced sample was whole blood, taken in connection with sensitization to the hapten diphenylcyclopropenone (DPC). The CDR3: CASRSSEQELQYF. The CDR3 region has the DNA TGCGCCAGCCGCTCTTCAGAACAGGAACTTCAGTACTTC.